The present T cell receptor (beta chain) was sequenced within a study of blood T cell repertoires in COVID-19. Turning to the study itself: Donors in the United States, Italy and Spain gave samples during acute or convalescent COVID-19.

The CDR3 contains 16 residues. With 5 bases removed from V and 3 bases from J, the gap between germline ends came to 20 bases. Germline-derived CDR1 and CDR2 are SGHAT and FQNNGV. Authors' processing steps: From reference gene primer amplification, estimates of nucleated cell counts were derived. TCRdb keeps only in-frame clones here, not all; method: immunoSEQ multiplex PCR. V and J calls and clone size are given by that table; D and trimming were obtained from the DNA. The profile covers about 24,000 clones, with about 91% appearing a single time and approximately 30% taken by the ten largest. The TCR sequence derives from a man aged 70-80 years with active COVID-19. The V gene is TRBV11-2, the J gene TRBJ2-7, with D tentatively TRBD2 (6 bases). The sequenced sample was peripheral blood. The CDR3 DNA sequence: TGTGCCAGCAGCCCCCTGGGGGGACGCACCTACTACGAGCAGTACTTC. It is translated as CASSPLGGRTYYEQYF.